This T cell receptor beta chain came from a study of CDR3 diversity in severe acne. TCRdb recomputed calls from the PCR reads with MiXCR, one row per CDR3 protein. This sample has about 76,000 distinct CDR3 sequences, with under 65% found just once. The germline V gene encodes CDR1 MDHEN and CDR2 SYDVKM. With 3 bases removed from V and 5 bases from J, the gap between germline ends came to 14 bases. This CDR3 has 15 amino acids. This receptor was taken from a male donor in good health, without acne. The sample taken for sequencing was blood. V gene TRBV28 combines with J gene TRBJ1-3; D unresolved. The CDR3 nucleotides read TGTGCCAGCAGTTTGCGAGTCGGGAAGAGAAACACCATATATTTT. Protein: CASSLRVGKRNTIYF.